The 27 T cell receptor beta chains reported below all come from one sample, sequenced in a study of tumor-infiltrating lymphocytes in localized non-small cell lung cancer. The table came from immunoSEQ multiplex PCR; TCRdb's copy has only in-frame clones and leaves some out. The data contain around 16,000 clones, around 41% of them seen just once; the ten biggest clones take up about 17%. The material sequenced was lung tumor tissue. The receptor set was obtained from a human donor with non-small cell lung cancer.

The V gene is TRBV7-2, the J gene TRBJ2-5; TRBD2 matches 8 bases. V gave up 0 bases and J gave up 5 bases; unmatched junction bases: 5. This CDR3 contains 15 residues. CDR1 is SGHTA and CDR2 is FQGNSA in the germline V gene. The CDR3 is CASSLAPGRGETQYF. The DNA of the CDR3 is TGTGCCAGCAGCTTAGCGCCCGGGAGGGGTGAGACCCAGTACTTC.

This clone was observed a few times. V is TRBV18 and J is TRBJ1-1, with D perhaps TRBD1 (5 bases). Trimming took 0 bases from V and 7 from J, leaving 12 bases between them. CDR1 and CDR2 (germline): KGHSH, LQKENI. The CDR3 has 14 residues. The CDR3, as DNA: TGTGCCAGCTCACCACCTTGGGGGACTCTTGAAGCTTTCTTT. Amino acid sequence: CASSPPWGTLEAFF.

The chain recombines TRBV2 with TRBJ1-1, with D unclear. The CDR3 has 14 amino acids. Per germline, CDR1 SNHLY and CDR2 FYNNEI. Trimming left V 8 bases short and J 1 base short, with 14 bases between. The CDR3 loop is CASQWRQGNTEAFF. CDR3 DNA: TGTGCCAGCCAGTGGAGACAAGGGAACACTGAAGCTTTCTTT.

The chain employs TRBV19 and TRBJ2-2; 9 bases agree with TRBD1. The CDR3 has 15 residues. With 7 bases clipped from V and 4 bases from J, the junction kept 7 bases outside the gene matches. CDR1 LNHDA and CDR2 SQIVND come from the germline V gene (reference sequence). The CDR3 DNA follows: TGTGCCAGTACCAGTGGACAGGGGCTCACCGGGGAGCTGTTTTTT. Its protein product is CASTSGQGLTGELFF. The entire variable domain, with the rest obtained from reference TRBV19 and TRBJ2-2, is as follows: DGGITQSPKYLFRKEGQNVTLSCEQNLNHDAMYWYRQDPGQGLRLIYYSQIVNDFQKGDIAEGYSVSREKKESFPLTVTSAQKNPTAFYLCASTSGQGLTGELFFGEGSRLTVL.

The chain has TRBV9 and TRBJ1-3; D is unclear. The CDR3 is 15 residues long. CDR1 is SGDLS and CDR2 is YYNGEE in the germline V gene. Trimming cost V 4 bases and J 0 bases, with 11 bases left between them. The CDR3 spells CASSSRGYSGNTIYF. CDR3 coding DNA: TGTGCCAGCAGCTCCCGGGGTTACTCTGGAAACACCATATATTTT.

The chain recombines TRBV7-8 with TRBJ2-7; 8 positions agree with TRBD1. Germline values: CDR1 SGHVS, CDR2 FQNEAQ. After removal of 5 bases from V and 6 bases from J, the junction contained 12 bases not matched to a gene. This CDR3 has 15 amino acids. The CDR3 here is CASSPRSGTGAEQYF. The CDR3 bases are TGTGCCAGCAGCCCGCGGTCCGGGACAGGTGCCGAGCAGTACTTC.

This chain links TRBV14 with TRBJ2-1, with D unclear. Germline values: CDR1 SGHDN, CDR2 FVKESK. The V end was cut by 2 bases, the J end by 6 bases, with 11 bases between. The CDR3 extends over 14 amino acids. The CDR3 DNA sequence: TGTGCCAGCAGCCAAAGAGTCTATGGCAATGAGCAGTTCTTC. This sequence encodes CASSQRVYGNEQFF.

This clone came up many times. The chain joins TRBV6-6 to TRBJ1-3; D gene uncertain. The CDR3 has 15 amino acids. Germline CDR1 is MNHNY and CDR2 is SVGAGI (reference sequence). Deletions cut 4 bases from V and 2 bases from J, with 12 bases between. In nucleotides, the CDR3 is TGTGCCAGCAGTTTCCAAGGTACCCCTGGAAACACCATATATTTT. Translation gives CASSFQGTPGNTIYF.

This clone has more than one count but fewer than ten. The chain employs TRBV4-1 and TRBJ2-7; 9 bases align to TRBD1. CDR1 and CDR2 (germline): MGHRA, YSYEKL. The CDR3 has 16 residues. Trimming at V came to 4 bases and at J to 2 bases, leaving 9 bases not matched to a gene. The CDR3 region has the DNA TGCGCCAGCAGCCCAACGGCGACAGGGGGGACCTACGAGCAGTACTTC. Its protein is CASSPTATGGTYEQYF.

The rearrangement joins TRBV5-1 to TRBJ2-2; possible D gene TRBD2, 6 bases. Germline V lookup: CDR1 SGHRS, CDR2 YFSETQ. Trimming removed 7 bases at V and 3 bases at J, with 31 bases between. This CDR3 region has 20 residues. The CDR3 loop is CASHRDLTGTPPRYTGELFF. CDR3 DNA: TGCGCCAGCCATAGGGACCTTACCGGGACTCCCCCTAGATACACCGGGGAGCTGTTTTTT.

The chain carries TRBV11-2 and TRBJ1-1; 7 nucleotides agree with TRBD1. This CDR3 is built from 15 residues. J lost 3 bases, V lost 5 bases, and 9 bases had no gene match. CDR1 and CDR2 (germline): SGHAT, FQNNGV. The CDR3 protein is CASSPQGGWHTEAFF. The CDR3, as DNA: TGTGCCAGCAGCCCGCAGGGGGGCTGGCACACTGAAGCTTTCTTT.

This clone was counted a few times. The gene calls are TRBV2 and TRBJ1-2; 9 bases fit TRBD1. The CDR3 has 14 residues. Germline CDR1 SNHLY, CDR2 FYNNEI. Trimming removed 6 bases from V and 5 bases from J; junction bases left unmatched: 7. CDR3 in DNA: TGTGCCAGCAGGGTGGACAGGGGCCGGTATGGCTACACCTTC. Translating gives CASRVDRGRYGYTF.

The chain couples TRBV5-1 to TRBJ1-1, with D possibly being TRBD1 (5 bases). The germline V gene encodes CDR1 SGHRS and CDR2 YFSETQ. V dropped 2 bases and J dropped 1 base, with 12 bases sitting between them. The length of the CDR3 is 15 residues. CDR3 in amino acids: CASSFIPGPNTEAFF. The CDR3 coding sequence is TGCGCCAGCAGCTTTATCCCGGGGCCGAACACTGAAGCTTTCTTT.

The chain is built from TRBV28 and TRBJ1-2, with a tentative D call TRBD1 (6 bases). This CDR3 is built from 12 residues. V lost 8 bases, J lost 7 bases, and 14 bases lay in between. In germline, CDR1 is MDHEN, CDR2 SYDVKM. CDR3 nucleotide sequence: TGTGCCAGCGCCTCGGGGGCGGGTGGCTACACCTTC. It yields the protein CASASGAGGYTF.

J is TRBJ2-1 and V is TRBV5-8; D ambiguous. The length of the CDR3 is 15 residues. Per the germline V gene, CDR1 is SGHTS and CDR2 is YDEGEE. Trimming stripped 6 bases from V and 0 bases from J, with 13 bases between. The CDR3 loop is CASISDRSSYNEQFF. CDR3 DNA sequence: TGTGCCAGCATCTCGGACCGGAGCTCCTACAATGAGCAGTTCTTC.

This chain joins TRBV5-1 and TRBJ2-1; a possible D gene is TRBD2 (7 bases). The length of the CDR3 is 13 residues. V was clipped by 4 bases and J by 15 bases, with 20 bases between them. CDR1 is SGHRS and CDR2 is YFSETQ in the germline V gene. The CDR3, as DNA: TGCGCCAGCAGCCGGGGGGCCCCGGGGGAATGGTTCTTC. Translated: CASSRGAPGEWFF. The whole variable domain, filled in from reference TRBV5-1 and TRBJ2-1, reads KAGVTQTPRYLIKTRGQQVTLSCSPISGHRSVSWYQQTPGQGLQFLFEYFSETQRNKGNFPGRFSGRQFSNSRSEMNVSTLELGDSALYLCASSRGAPGEWFFGPGTRLTVL.

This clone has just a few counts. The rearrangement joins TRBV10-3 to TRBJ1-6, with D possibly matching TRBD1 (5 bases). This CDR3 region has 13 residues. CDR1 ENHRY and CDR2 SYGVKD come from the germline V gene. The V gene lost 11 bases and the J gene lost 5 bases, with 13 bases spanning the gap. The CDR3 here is CAVGRQNNSPLHF. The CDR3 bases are TGTGCCGTTGGTCGACAGAATAATTCACCCCTCCACTTT.

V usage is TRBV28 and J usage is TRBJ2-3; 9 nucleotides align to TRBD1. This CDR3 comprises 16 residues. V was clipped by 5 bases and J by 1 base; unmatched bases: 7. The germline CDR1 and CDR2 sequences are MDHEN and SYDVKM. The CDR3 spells CASSVRDRVGTDTQYF. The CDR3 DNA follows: TGTGCCAGCAGTGTCAGGGACAGGGTGGGCACAGATACGCAGTATTTT. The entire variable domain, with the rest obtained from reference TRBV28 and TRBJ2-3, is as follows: DVKVTQSSRYLVKRTGEKVFLECVQDMDHENMFWYRQDPGLGLRLIYFSYDVKMKEKGDIPEGYSVSREKKERFSLILESASTNQTSMYLCASSVRDRVGTDTQYFGPGTRLTVL.

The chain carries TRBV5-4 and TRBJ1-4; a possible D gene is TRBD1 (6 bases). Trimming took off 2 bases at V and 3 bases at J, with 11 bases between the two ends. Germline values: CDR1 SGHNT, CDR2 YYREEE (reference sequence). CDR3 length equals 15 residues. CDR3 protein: CASSLTQGPNEKLFF. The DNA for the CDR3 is TGTGCCAGCAGCTTAACACAGGGTCCTAATGAAAAACTGTTTTTT.

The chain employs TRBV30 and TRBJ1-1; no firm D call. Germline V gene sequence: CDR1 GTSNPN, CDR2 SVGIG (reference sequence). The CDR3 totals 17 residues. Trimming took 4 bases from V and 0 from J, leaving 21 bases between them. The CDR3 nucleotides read TGTGCCTGGAAGGAGTATTCAAGCTTTGCCATGAACACTGAAGCTTTCTTT. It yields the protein CAWKEYSSFAMNTEAFF.

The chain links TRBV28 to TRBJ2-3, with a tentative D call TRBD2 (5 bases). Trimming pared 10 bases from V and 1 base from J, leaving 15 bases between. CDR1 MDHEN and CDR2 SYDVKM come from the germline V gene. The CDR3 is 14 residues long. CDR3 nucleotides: TGTGCCAACTCCCTCCGACTATGCACAGATACGCAGTATTTT. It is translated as CANSLRLCTDTQYF.

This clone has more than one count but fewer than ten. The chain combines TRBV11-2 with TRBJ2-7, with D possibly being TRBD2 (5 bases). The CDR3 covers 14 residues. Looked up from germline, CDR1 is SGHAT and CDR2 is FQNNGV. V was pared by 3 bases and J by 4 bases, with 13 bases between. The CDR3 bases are TGTGCCAGCAGCTTCTTCGAGGGTTCGTACGAGCAGTACTTC. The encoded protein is CASSFFEGSYEQYF. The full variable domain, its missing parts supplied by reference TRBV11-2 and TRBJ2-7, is EAGVAQSPRYKIIEKRQSVAFWCNPISGHATLYWYQQILGQGPKLLIQFQNNGVVDDSQLPKDRFSAERLKGVDSTLKIQPAKLEDSAVYLCASSFFEGSYEQYFGPGTRLTVT.

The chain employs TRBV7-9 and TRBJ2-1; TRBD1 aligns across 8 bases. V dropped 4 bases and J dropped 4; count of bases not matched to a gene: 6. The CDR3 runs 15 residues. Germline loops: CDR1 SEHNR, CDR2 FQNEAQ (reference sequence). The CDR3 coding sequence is TGTGCCAGCAGCTACCAGGGGGCGCGTTACAATGAGCAGTTCTTC. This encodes CASSYQGARYNEQFF.

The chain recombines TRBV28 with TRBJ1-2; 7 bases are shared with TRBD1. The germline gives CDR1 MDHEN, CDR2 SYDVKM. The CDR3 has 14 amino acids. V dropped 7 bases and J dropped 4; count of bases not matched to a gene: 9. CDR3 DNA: TGTGCCAGCACCACATCAGGGACAGTCTATGGCTACACCTTC. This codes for CASTTSGTVYGYTF.

In DNA, the CDR3 is TGTGCCAGCAGCGTTAGAAGTTCAAGGGGGAATGAGCAGTTCTTC. As protein: CASSVRSSRGNEQFF. The chain joins TRBV9 to TRBJ2-1; TRBD1 might be the D (6 bases). Germline CDR1 reads SGDLS; CDR2 reads YYNGEE. This CDR3 has 15 residues. With 2 bases removed from V and 7 bases from J, the gap between germline ends came to 16 bases.

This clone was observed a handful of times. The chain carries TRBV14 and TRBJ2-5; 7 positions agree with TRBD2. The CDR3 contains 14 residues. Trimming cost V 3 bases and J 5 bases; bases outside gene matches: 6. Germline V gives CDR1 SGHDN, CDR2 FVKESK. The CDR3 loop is CASSHPGRVETQYF. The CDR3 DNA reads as TGTGCCAGCAGCCACCCGGGGAGGGTGGAGACCCAGTACTTC.

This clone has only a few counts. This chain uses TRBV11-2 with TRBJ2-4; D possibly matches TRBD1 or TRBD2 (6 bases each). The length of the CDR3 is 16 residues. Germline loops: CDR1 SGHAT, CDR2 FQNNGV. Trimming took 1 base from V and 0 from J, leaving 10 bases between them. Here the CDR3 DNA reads TGTGCCAGCAGCTTAGCGGGGGCCCTAGCCAAAAACATTCAGTACTTC. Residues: CASSLAGALAKNIQYF.